These 8 T cell receptor beta chains were all obtained from the same sample, sequenced in a study of early T cells in non-severe SARS-CoV-2 infection. TCRdb used MiXCR to reprocess the 5' RACE reads, holding one entry per CDR3 protein. The sample has tens of thousands of distinct CDR3 sequences; over 12% are singletons. The sequenced sample was whole blood. These TCRs come from an adult who was a healthcare worker with PCR-confirmed SARS-CoV-2 infection or an uninfected control (not recorded which).

The chain is built from TRBV7-9 and TRBJ1-1; a weak D match, TRBD1 (5 bases). The CDR3 sequence is 13 residues long. V gave up 1 base and J gave up 8 bases, with 11 bases separating them. Germline values: CDR1 SEHNR, CDR2 FQNEAQ (reference sequence). The CDR3: CASSLEETAEAFF. The CDR3 DNA reads TGTGCCAGCAGCTTAGAAGAGACAGCGGAAGCTTTCTTT.

The chain has TRBV6-2 or TRBV6-3 and TRBJ2-5; D remains unclear. Deletions cut 4 bases from V and 5 bases from J, with 17 bases between. The germline V gene encodes CDR1 MNHEY and CDR2 SVGEGT. The CDR3 totals 15 residues. CDR3 loop: CASSSGGRAVETQYF. CDR3 DNA: TGTGCCAGCAGTTCGGGCGGAAGGGCGGTGGAGACCCAGTACTTC.

This clonotype has ten or more counts. The V and J genes are TRBV13 and TRBJ2-1; 9 nucleotides line up with TRBD1. The CDR3 sequence is 17 residues long. J gave up 1 base and V 2 bases, and 6 bases lay outside the gene matches. From germline, CDR1 is PRHDT and CDR2 FYEKMQ (reference sequence). The CDR3 loop reads CASSLRFGTGSYNEQFF. CDR3 nucleotides: TGTGCCAGCAGCTTACGCTTCGGGACAGGGTCCTACAATGAGCAGTTCTTC.

This clonotype has ten or more counts. The chain combines TRBV5-4 with TRBJ2-5; 9 bases map to TRBD1. Trimming removed 2 bases from V and 2 bases from J; junction bases left unmatched: 7. CDR3 length: 16 amino acids. Germline values: CDR1 SGHNT, CDR2 YYREEE (reference sequence). The CDR3 sequence: CASSLGTGTPQETQYF. DNA for the CDR3: TGTGCCAGCAGCTTAGGGACAGGGACCCCACAAGAGACCCAGTACTTC.

The CDR3 loop reads CASTRMGAIGDEQFF. The CDR3 bases are TGTGCCAGCACTAGGATGGGCGCGATAGGGGATGAGCAGTTCTTC. The V and J genes are TRBV6-2 or TRBV6-3 and TRBJ2-1; D might be TRBD1 (5 bases). The CDR3 is 15 residues long. CDR1 is MNHEY, CDR2 SVGEGT, per germline. V lost 7 bases, J lost 8 bases, and 21 bases lay in between.

In its sample, this clonotype was seen a few times. This rearrangement joins TRBV12-3 or TRBV12-4 to TRBJ2-7, with TRBD1 matching 8 bases. V trimming: 6 bases; J trimming: 2 bases; junction bases outside the gene matches: 9. This CDR3 region has 15 residues. As DNA, the CDR3 is TGTGCCAGCAGCGCTCCCGGGACAGGCACCTACGAGCAGTACTTC. It codes for CASSAPGTGTYEQYF.

The V call is TRBV29-1, the J call TRBJ2-7, with 7 nucleotides matching TRBD1. V lost 7 bases to trimming and J lost 7 bases; unmatched junction nucleotides: 7. Germline CDR1 and CDR2: SQVTM and ANQGSEA. The CDR3 runs 11 residues. The CDR3 DNA is TGCAGCGCAACAGGGGTAGGTGAGCAGTACTTC. This encodes CSATGVGEQYF.

This chain links TRBV3-1 with TRBJ1-1; the D is unclear. The germline V gene has CDR1 LGHDT and CDR2 YNNKEL (reference sequence). The germline V and J ends were trimmed by 0 bases and 4 bases, with 0 bases remaining between them. The CDR3 contains 11 residues. In nucleotides, the CDR3 is TGTGCCAGCAGCCAAGACACTGAAGCTTTCTTT. It yields the protein CASSQDTEAFF.